The rows below give T cell receptor beta chains drawn from one sample of a study of vaccination and CD4 T cells after COVID-19. TCRdb reprocessed the PCR reads with MiXCR, giving one entry per CDR3 protein. The table records some 18,000 distinct CDR3 sequences, approximately 40% of them present only once. The antigens for these receptors are not known. The material sequenced was CD4+ T cells from blood, cultured in vitro, taken after SARS-CoV-2 vaccination. All receptors come from a human donor who had recovered from COVID-19. Each CDR3 is given with its conserved first and last residue. D genes are given only for firm matches. Some rows mark clone size as missing; the rest say once, few, many or name a class of expanded clone.

15	TRBV6-2/TRBV6-3	TRBJ1-2	-	-	CASADPWQFNYGYTF	TGTGCCAGCGCGGACCCCTGGCAGTTTAACTATGGCTACACCTTC
14	TRBV6-1	TRBJ2-7	TRBD1	few	CASSRTGGTYEQYF	TGTGCCAGCAGCCGCACAGGGGGCACCTACGAGCAGTACTTC
13	TRBV20-1	TRBJ1-5	-	few	CSAREDGNQPQHF	TGCAGTGCTAGAGAAGACGGCAATCAGCCCCAGCATTTT
14	TRBV28	TRBJ1-1	-	-	CASSLDSLNTEAFF	TGTGCCAGCAGTTTAGACAGCTTGAACACTGAAGCTTTCTTT
14	TRBV19	TRBJ1-2	TRBD1	medium-sized	CAIAGTGDNYGYTF	TGTGCCATAGCCGGGACAGGGGATAACTATGGCTACACCTTC
16	TRBV6-2/TRBV6-3	TRBJ2-7	TRBD1	-	CASSQTGTAISYEQYF	TGTGCCAGCAGTCAGACCGGGACAGCAATCTCCTACGAGCAGTACTTC
17	TRBV20-1	TRBJ2-5	-	few	CSVLAFSAAGSQETQYF	TGCAGTGTTTTGGCCTTCTCGGCCGCCGGATCGCAAGAGACCCAGTACTTC
12	TRBV29-1	TRBJ1-2	TRBD1	few	CSAATGDYGYTF	TGCAGCGCAGCGACAGGGGACTATGGCTACACCTTC
14	TRBV2	TRBJ1-5	TRBD1	few	CASSPNRGQQPQHF	TGTGCCAGCAGTCCAAACAGGGGGCAACAGCCCCAGCATTTT
16	TRBV5-4	TRBJ2-5	-	-	CASSLGLTGAKETQYF	TGTGCCAGCAGCTTGGGTCTTACTGGGGCCAAGGAGACCCAGTACTTC
13	TRBV2	TRBJ1-5	-	few	CASSESDRQPQHF	TGTGCCAGCAGTGAATCCGACAGGCAGCCCCAGCATTTT
17	TRBV20-1	TRBJ2-1	TRBD2	-	CSARREGSLSPHNEQFF	TGCAGTGCCCGCCGGGAGGGCAGCCTGTCTCCCCACAATGAGCAGTTCTTC
14	TRBV20-1	TRBJ2-1	TRBD2	-	CRGTSGRLANEQFF	TGCAGGGGGACTAGCGGGAGATTAGCCAATGAGCAGTTCTTC
14	TRBV6-2/TRBV6-3	TRBJ1-1	-	-	CASRPPRGTTEAFF	TGTGCCAGCAGGCCACCTCGGGGGACCACTGAAGCTTTCTTT
17	TRBV6-1	TRBJ1-6	TRBD1	-	CASTHTLNRGRLSPLHF	TGTGCCAGCACCCACACACTAAACAGGGGGCGTTTATCACCCCTCCACTTT
13	TRBV25-1	TRBJ1-3	-	-	CASRDGLLNTIYF	TGTGCCAGCAGGGACGGCTTGTTAAACACCATATATTTT
12	TRBV7-2	TRBJ1-2	-	-	CASSFGGNGYTF	TGTGCCAGCAGCTTCGGAGGGAATGGCTACACCTTC
13	TRBV11-3	TRBJ1-1	TRBD1	-	CASSPQGPTEAFF	TGTGCCAGCAGCCCACAGGGGCCCACTGAAGCTTTCTTT
16	TRBV15	TRBJ2-7	TRBD1	few	CATSRDSGQGSYEQYF	TGTGCCACCAGCAGAGATTCGGGACAGGGGTCCTACGAGCAGTACTTC
15	TRBV20-1	TRBJ1-6	-	-	CSPKPLTTVNSPLHF	TGCAGTCCCAAACCTCTGACGACAGTTAATTCACCCCTCCACTTT
13	TRBV6-2/TRBV6-3	TRBJ1-5	-	few	CASRRQLNQPQHF	TGTGCCAGCAGGAGACAGCTTAATCAGCCCCAGCATTTT
17	TRBV7-9	TRBJ2-7	-	few	CASSFLPGDRRSYEQYF	TGTGCCAGCAGCTTCCTCCCGGGCGACCGGCGCTCCTACGAGCAGTACTTC
11	TRBV28	TRBJ2-2	-	-	CASSSRGELFF	TGTGCCAGCAGCTCCAGGGGGGAGCTGTTTTTT
14	TRBV19	TRBJ1-1	-	few	CASSPGLENTEAFF	TGTGCCAGTAGTCCAGGGTTGGAGAACACTGAAGCTTTCTTT
15	TRBV10-3	TRBJ1-1	-	few	CAISEPTPGNTEAFF	TGTGCCATCAGTGAGCCGACCCCAGGGAACACTGAAGCTTTCTTT
16	TRBV7-8	TRBJ2-7	-	-	CASSLEQGQVRHEQYF	TGTGCCAGCAGCTTAGAACAGGGTCAGGTTCGGCACGAGCAGTACTTC
13	TRBV6-5	TRBJ2-5	-	-	CASSYRDKETQYF	TGTGCCAGCAGTTACCGGGACAAGGAGACCCAGTACTTC
13	TRBV7-3	TRBJ1-1	-	few	CASSLSGTTEAFF	TGTGCCAGCAGCTTATCCGGGACGACTGAAGCTTTCTTT
17	TRBV7-9	TRBJ1-1	TRBD1	-	CASSLGEDRGLNTEAFF	TGTGCCAGCAGCTTAGGGGAGGACAGGGGGCTGAACACTGAAGCTTTCTTT
14	TRBV7-8	TRBJ2-1	-	-	CASGPGTKGDEQFF	TGTGCCAGCGGCCCGGGGACGAAAGGGGATGAGCAGTTCTTC
16	TRBV6-5	TRBJ1-1	TRBD1	-	CASSYRGQGARTEAFF	TGTGCCAGCAGTTACCGAGGACAGGGGGCAAGGACTGAAGCTTTCTTT
14	TRBV7-8	TRBJ1-2	-	-	CASSLAEQSYGYTF	TGTGCCAGCAGCTTAGCCGAACAGTCCTATGGCTACACCTTC
14	TRBV7-2	TRBJ1-2	TRBD1	few	CASSLGQGAYGYTF	TGTGCCAGCAGCCTGGGACAGGGGGCCTATGGCTACACCTTC
15	TRBV20-1	TRBJ2-3	TRBD2	few	CSAAGTSGSGDTQYF	TGCAGTGCTGCCGGGACTAGCGGGAGTGGGGATACGCAGTATTTT
13	TRBV7-3	TRBJ2-3	TRBD1	-	CASSITGGDTQYF	TGTGCCAGCAGCATAACAGGGGGCGATACGCAGTATTTT
11	TRBV19	TRBJ1-2	-	-	CAIQTNDGYTF	TGTGCCATCCAGACGAACGATGGCTACACCTTC
13	TRBV11-2	TRBJ1-1	-	-	CASSPPGGGKAFF	TGTGCCAGCAGCCCCCCGGGGGGCGGTAAAGCTTTCTTT
10	TRBV20-1	TRBJ2-2	-	-	CSALGGELFF	TGCAGTGCCCTTGGCGGGGAGCTGTTTTTT
17	TRBV6-2/TRBV6-3	TRBJ2-1	-	-	CASSLTRGGGSYNEQFF	TGTGCCAGCAGTCTGACCAGGGGGGGGGGCTCCTACAATGAGCAGTTCTTC
14	TRBV20-1	TRBJ2-7	TRBD1	-	CSAGRAGGRYEQYF	TGCAGTGCTGGGCGGGCAGGGGGCAGGTACGAGCAGTACTTC
14	TRBV6-1	TRBJ1-6	-	few	CASSHGLYNSPLHF	TGTGCCAGCAGTCACGGCCTCTATAATTCACCCCTCCACTTT
12	TRBV20-1	TRBJ1-5	-	few	CSASARLGPQHF	TGCAGTGCTAGTGCTCGTCTCGGGCCCCAGCATTTT
16	TRBV19	TRBJ2-3	-	-	CASSIMGRRSTDTQYF	TGTGCCAGTAGTATCATGGGTAGACGTAGCACAGATACGCAGTATTTT
15	TRBV7-2	TRBJ1-6	-	-	CASSTLGLLGSPLHF	TGTGCCAGCAGTACCTTGGGGCTCCTAGGTTCACCCCTCCACTTT
14	TRBV7-8	TRBJ2-7	-	few	CASSLADTAYEQYF	TGTGCCAGCAGCTTAGCAGACACTGCCTACGAGCAGTACTTC
13	TRBV11-3	TRBJ2-5	-	-	CASSPGLWETQYF	TGTGCCAGCAGCCCAGGGTTGTGGGAGACCCAGTACTTC
15	TRBV28	TRBJ1-3	TRBD1	-	CASSLKTGAGNTIYF	TGTGCCAGCAGTCTAAAAACAGGGGCTGGAAACACCATATATTTT
14	TRBV25-1	TRBJ1-6	TRBD1	-	CASSDRDFDSPLHF	TGTGCCAGCAGCGACAGGGATTTTGATTCACCCCTCCACTTT
14	TRBV7-2	TRBJ1-2	-	few	CASSSDQGLRGYTF	TGTGCCAGCAGCTCCGATCAGGGCCTAAGAGGCTACACCTTC